This entry is about one TCR beta chain. Its matching antigen is unknown. The sample belongs to a study of memory CD4+ T cells and cytomegalovirus serostatus. Study in general: This sample comes from healthy Belgian adults, under 10 CMV seropositive, about 25 seronegative.

Single viable CD3+CD4+CD8-CD45RO+ cells were sorted as the memory CD4+ T cells. Per germline, CDR1 SNHLY and CDR2 FYNNEI. The CDR3 contains 16 residues. J gave up 2 bases and V 7 bases, and 8 bases lay outside the gene matches. Original handling: Out-of-frame sequences were removed, leaving around 2.2 million distinct TCRbeta sequences. Here immunoSEQ multiplex PCR was the method, and the copy in TCRdb shows in-frame clones only, minus some. V and J calls and clone size follow that table, whereas D and trimming were derived from the DNA. The sample gives 45,000 to 65,000 clones, about 80% of which show up once; about 1.5% is in the top ten. Findings and limits, study-wide: A US-trained random forest predicted CMV serostatus with median AUC roughly 0.9. CD4+ memory repertoires contained about 40% of the roughly 160 reported CMV TCRbeta sequences.

The chain links TRBV2 to TRBJ2-4; 10 bases map to TRBD2. The clonotype comes from an adult in good health and CMV-seropositive. Sequenced material: memory CD4+ T cells from blood. CDR3 nucleotides: TGTGCCAGCAACGGGGCTAGCGGGAGACCCAAAAACATTCAGTACTTC. As protein: CASNGASGRPKNIQYF.